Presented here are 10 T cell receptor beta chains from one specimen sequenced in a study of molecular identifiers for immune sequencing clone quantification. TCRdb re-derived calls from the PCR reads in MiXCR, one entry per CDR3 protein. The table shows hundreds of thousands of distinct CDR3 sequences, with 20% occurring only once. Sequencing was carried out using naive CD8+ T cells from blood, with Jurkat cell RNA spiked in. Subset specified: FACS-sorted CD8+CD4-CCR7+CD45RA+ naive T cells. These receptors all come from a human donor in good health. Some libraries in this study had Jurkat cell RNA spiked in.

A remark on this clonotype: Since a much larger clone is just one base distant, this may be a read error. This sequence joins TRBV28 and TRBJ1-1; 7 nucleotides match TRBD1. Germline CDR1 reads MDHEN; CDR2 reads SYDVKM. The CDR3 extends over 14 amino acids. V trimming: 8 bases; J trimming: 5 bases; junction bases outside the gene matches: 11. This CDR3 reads CASGYRGRGTEAFF. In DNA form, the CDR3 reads TGTGCCAGCGGCTATAGGGGGCGTGGGACTGAAGCTTTCTTT.

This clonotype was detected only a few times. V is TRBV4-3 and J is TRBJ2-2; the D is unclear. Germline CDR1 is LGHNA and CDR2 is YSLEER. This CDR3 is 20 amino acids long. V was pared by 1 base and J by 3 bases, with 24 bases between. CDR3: CASSQGRLLGVGPDTGELFF. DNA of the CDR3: TGCGCCAGCAGCCAAGGCCGCCTTTTGGGTGTTGGGCCCGACACCGGGGAGCTGTTTTTT.

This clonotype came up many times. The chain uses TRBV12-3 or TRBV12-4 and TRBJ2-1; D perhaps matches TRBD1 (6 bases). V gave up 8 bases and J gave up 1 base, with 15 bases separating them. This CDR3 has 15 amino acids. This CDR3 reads CASEKGRGSYNEQFF. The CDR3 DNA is TGTGCCAGCGAGAAGGGCAGGGGTTCCTACAATGAGCAGTTCTTC.

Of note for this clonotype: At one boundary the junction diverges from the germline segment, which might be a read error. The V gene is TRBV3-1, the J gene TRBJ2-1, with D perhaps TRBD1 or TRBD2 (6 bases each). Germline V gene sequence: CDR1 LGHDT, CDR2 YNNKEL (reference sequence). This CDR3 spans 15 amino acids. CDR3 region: CASSQEYREEGEQLF. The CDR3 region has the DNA TGTGCCAGCAGCCAAGAATACAGGGAGGAAGGTGAGCAGCTCTTC.

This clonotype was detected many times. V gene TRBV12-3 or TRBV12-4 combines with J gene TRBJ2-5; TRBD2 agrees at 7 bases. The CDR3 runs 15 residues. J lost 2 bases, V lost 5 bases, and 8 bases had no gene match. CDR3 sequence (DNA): TGTGCCAGCAGTCCACCCGGGGAGGGTCAAGAGACCCAGTACTTC. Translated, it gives CASSPPGEGQETQYF.

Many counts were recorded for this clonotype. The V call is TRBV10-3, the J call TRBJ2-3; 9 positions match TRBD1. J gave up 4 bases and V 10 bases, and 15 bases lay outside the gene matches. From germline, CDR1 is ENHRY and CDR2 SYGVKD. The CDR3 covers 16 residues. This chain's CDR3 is CATRTEGQGDPDTQYF. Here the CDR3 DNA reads TGTGCCACCCGAACCGAGGGACAGGGTGACCCAGATACGCAGTATTTT.

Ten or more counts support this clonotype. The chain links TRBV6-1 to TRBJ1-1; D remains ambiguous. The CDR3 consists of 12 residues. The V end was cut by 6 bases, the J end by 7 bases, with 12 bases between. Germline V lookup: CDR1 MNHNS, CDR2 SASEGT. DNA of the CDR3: TGTGCCAGCAGGGAGGTGAGGTTTGAAGCTTTCTTT. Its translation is CASREVRFEAFF.

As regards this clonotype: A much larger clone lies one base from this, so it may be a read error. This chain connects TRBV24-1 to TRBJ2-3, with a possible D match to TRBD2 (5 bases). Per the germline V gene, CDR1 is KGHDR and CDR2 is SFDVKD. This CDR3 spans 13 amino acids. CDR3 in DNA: TGTGCCACCAGTGAGGGAGCGGCAGAGACGCAGTATTTT. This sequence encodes CATSEGAAETQYF.

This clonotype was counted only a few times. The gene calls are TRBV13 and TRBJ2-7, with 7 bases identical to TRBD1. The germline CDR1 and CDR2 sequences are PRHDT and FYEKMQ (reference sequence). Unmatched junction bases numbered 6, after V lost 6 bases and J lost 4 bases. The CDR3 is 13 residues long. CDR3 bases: TGTGCCAGCAGTGAACTGGACAGGTACGAGCAGTACTTC. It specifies CASSELDRYEQYF.

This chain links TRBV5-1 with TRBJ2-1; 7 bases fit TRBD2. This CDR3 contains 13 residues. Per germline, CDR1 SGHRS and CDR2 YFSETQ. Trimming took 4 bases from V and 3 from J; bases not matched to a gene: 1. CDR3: CASSVAGYNEQFF. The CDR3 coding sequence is TGCGCCAGCAGCGTAGCGGGCTACAATGAGCAGTTCTTC. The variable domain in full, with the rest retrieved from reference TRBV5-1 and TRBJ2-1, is KAGVTQTPRYLIKTRGQQVTLSCSPISGHRSVSWYQQTPGQGLQFLFEYFSETQRNKGNFPGRFSGRQFSNSRSEMNVSTLELGDSALYLCASSVAGYNEQFFGPGTRLTVL.